Included here is one TCR beta chain sequence, with context. No antigen is known for it. This sample is part of a study of shared clonotypes between healthy human individuals. Study details: Donors had three CD4 naive, three CD4 memory, two CD8 naive and one CD8 memory plate apiece. Points from the study as a whole: Relative to their counterparts shared across all four donors, non-shared clonotypes exhibited diminished generation probabilities. Naive subsets generally had larger estimated richness than memory subsets.

Libraries were prepared by immunoSEQ multiplex PCR; TCRdb keeps only in-frame clonotypes and omits some of them. The sample records about 1.1 million clones, around 78% being singletons. V lost 0 bases to trimming and J lost 3 bases, with 8 bases between them. Per germline, CDR1 GTSNPN and CDR2 SVGIG (reference sequence). The CDR3 contains 13 residues. Donation came from healthy HIV-negative adults that had no recent acute infections or vaccinations. Sequencing was performed on memory CD4+ T cells from PBMCs. The subset denotes: CD45RA-negative fraction. The chain carries TRBV30 and TRBJ1-1; D is ambiguous. This receptor was identified in a young man in good health. Some clones in this sample may be carry-over from other donors' samples. CDR3 region: CAWSVRMYTEAFF. The CDR3, as DNA: TGTGCCTGGAGTGTTCGGATGTACACTGAAGCTTTCTTT.